The source of this T cell receptor beta chain is a study of early T cells in non-severe SARS-CoV-2 infection (dated by TCRdb to the early 2020s). Regarding the complete study: Bulk RNA from unsorted whole blood was used for TCR sequencing, so alpha and beta chains could not be paired. What the work shows at the level of the full study, not this receptor alone: VDJdb matching was skewed toward anti-spike CD8 responses, so virus-specific expansions were likely underestimated and private and CD4 specificities were missed.

This was a case-control study nested in a cohort of healthcare workers in London, UK, who had nasopharyngeal swab PCR tests and blood samples taken every week. Between 23 and 31 March 2020, the week of the UK lockdown, healthcare workers were enrolled and then followed up weekly for as long as 16 weeks. The germline V gene supplies CDR1 SGDLS and CDR2 YYNGEE. Between the V and J ends, shortened by 2 bases and 1 base respectively, the junction contains 12 bases. The cysteine opens and the phenylalanine closes a CDR3 of 15 amino acids. Here the CDR3 DNA is all that survives: 45 bases in frame from base 1. The library was prepared using 5' RACE. Sequencing used a NextSeq 500. Unique molecular identifiers were attached to individual cDNA molecules in the TCR library protocol so that sequencing error and PCR bias could be corrected. Both TCR alpha and beta chains were sequenced, and tight co-correlation was observed between alpha and beta sequence abundances in each sample. The study's processing was this. Decombinator V4 was used to annotate TCR sequences for V gene, J gene and CDR3. TCRs were defined as expanded if a significant change between any two time points was detected under a Poisson model with p below 0.0001. TCR abundances were normalised to the total number of TCRs sequenced per sample and expressed as counts per million. TRAV1-2 paired with TRAJ12, TRAJ20 or TRAJ33 defined MAIT TCRs, while TRAV10 paired with TRAJ18 defined iNKT TCRs. VDJdb, accessed on 1 November 2021, was searched for TCRs annotated for CMV, EBV and SARS-CoV-2, and TCRs annotated for more than one antigen were excluded. TCRdb cleaned the public reads at Q25 with fastp, built clones with MiXCR and kept in-frame beta chains. Rows are combined by CDR3 protein, so each entry shows the most common genes and DNA. What appears here as the V and J calls and clone size reflects TCRdb's work, not the paper's. Present in this sample are 30,000 or so distinct CDR3 sequences, about 3.9% of which were seen just once. The ten largest make up roughly 8.2% of the sample.

The table lists this clonotype with many counts. Its antigen target is currently unknown. No qualities accompany the bases; no much larger clone lies one base away. Source material: whole blood. The TCR was taken from an adult who was a healthcare worker with PCR-confirmed SARS-CoV-2 infection or an uninfected control (not recorded which). The chain is encoded by TRBV9 joined to TRBJ2-5; possibly the D gene is TRBD2, per 6 matching bases. The DNA sequence is TGTGCCAGCAGCGTTCGCGGGACGAGCCAAGAGACCCAGTACTTC. The encoded protein is CASSVRGTSQETQYF.